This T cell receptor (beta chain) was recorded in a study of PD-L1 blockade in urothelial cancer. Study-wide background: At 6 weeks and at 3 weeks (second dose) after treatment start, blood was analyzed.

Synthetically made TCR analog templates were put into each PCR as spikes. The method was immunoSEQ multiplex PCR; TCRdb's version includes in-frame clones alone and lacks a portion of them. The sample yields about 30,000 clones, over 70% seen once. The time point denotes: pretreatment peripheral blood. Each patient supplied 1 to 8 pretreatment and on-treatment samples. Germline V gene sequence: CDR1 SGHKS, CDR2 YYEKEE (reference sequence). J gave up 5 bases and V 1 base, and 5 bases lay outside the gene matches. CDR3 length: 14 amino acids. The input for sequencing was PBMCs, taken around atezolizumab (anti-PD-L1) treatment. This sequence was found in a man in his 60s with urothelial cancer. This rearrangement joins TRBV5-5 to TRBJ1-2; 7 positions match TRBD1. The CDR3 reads CASSLRTGPYGYTF. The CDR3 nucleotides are TGTGCCAGCAGCTTGAGGACAGGACCATATGGCTACACCTTC.